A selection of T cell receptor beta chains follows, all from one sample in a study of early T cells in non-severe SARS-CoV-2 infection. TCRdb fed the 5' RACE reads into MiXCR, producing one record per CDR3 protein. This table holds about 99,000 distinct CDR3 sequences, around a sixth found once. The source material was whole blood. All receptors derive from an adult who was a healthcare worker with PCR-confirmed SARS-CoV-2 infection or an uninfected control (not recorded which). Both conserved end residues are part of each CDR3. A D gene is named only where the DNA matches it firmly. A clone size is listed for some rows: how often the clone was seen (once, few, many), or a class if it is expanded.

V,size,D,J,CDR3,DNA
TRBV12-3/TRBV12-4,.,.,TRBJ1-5,CASSLRGAGNQPQHF,TGTGCCAGCAGCCTTAGGGGGGCTGGCAATCAGCCCCAGCATTTT
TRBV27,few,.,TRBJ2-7,CASSPTGLTSEQYF,TGTGCCAGCAGTCCTACGGGCCTCACGTCCGAGCAGTACTTC
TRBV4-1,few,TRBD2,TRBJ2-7,CASPSGTSSYEQYF,TGCGCCAGCCCTAGCGGCACCAGCTCCTACGAGCAGTACTTC
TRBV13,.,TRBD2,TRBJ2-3,CASRPTGTSGDSTDTQYF,TGTGCCAGCAGACCGACCGGGACTAGCGGGGACAGCACAGATACGCAGTATTTT
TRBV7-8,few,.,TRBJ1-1,CASSPRGIQGTEAFF,TGTGCCAGCAGCCCACGGGGGATCCAAGGGACTGAAGCTTTCTTT
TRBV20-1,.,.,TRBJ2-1,CSARGERGLEQFF,TGCAGTGCTAGAGGGGAAAGGGGTCTTGAGCAGTTCTTC
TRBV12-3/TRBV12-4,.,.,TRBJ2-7,CASSIASREQYF,TGTGCCAGCAGTATCGCCAGTCGCGAGCAGTACTTC
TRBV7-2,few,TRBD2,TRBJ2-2,CASSYTGTSDTGELFF,TGTGCCAGCAGCTACACCGGGACTAGCGACACCGGGGAGCTGTTTTTT
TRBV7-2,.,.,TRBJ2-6,CASSLNGANVLTF,TGTGCCAGCAGCTTAAATGGGGCCAACGTCCTGACTTTC
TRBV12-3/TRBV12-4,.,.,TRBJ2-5,CASSLGPDQETQYF,TGTGCCAGCAGTTTAGGGCCAGACCAAGAGACCCAGTACTTC
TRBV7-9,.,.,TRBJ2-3,CASSLETGGTQYF,TGTGCCAGCAGCCTTGAGACGGGTGGCACGCAGTATTTT
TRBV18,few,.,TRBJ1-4,CASSDWERALGEKLFF,TGTGCCAGCTCGGACTGGGAGAGGGCGTTGGGTGAAAAACTGTTTTTT
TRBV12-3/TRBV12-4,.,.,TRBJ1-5,CASGPGGAGNQPQHF,TGTGCCAGCGGTCCCGGGGGCGCGGGCAATCAGCCCCAGCATTTT
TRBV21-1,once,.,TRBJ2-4,CASSKDRAKNIQYF,TGTGCCAGCAGCAAAGACAGGGCCAAAAACATTCAGTACTTC
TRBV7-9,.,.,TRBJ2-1,CASSLGPREAANEQFF,TGTGCCAGCAGCTTAGGTCCCAGGGAGGCCGCCAATGAGCAGTTCTTC
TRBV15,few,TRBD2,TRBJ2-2,CATQTGTRNTGELFF,TGTGCCACCCAGACCGGGACTAGAAACACCGGGGAGCTGTTTTTT
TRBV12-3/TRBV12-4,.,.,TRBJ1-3,CASTENSENTIYF,TGTGCCAGCACCGAGAACTCTGAAAACACCATATATTTT
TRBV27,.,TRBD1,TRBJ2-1,CASAQVGTGGQQFF,TGTGCCAGCGCTCAAGTCGGGACAGGGGGCCAGCAGTTCTTC
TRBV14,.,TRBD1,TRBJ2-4,CASSQGTGKNIQYF,TGTGCCAGCAGCCAGGGGACAGGAAAAAACATTCAGTACTTC
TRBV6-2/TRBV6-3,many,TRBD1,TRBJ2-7,CAISGTGSHEQYF,TGTGCCATCTCCGGGACAGGGAGCCACGAGCAGTACTTC
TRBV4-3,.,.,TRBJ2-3,CASSLRLGDTQYF,TGCGCCAGCAGCCTCCGGCTGGGAGATACGCAGTATTTT
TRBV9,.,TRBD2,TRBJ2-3,CASSVTSGGFVDTQYF,TGTGCCAGCAGCGTCACTAGCGGGGGTTTCGTAGATACGCAGTATTTT
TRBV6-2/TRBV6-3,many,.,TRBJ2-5,CASSRDEYETQYF,TGTGCCAGCAGTCGGGACGAGTATGAGACCCAGTACTTC
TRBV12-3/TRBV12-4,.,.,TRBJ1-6,CASSLRDISYNSPLHF,TGTGCCAGCAGTTTAAGGGACATCTCCTATAATTCACCCCTCCACTTT
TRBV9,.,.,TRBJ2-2,CASSVDGANTGELFF,TGTGCCAGCAGCGTAGACGGAGCGAACACCGGGGAGCTGTTTTTT
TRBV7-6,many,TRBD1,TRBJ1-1,CASSSNPGGRTEAFF,TGTGCCAGCAGCTCGAATCCAGGGGGCCGGACTGAAGCTTTCTTT
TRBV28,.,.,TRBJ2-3,CASSSTGITDTQYF,TGTGCCAGCAGTTCAACAGGGATAACAGATACGCAGTATTTT
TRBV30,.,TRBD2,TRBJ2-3,CAWGLAGVWDTQYF,TGTGCCTGGGGACTAGCGGGAGTATGGGATACGCAGTATTTT
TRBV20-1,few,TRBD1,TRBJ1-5,CSARDREGNQPQHF,TGCAGTGCTCGGGACAGGGAAGGCAATCAGCCCCAGCATTTT
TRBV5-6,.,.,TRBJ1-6,CASSQGFHNSPLHF,TGTGCCAGCAGCCAGGGGTTTCATAATTCACCCCTCCACTTT
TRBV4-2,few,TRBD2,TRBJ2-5,CASAGGPQETQYF,TGTGCCAGCGCGGGGGGACCACAAGAGACCCAGTACTTC
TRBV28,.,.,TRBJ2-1,CASRASGNRGQFF,TGTGCCAGCAGGGCGTCAGGCAACCGTGGGCAGTTCTTC
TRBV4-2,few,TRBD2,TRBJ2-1,CASSQDTIGGRARNEQFF,TGTGCCAGCAGCCAGGACACAATAGGAGGGAGGGCCAGAAATGAGCAGTTCTTC
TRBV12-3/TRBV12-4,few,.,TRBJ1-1,CASSLETYTEAFF,TGTGCCAGCAGTCTAGAGACATACACTGAAGCTTTCTTT
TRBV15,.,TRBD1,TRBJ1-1,CATSPHGRDRVNTEAFF,TGTGCCACCAGCCCCCACGGTAGGGACAGGGTGAACACTGAAGCTTTCTTT
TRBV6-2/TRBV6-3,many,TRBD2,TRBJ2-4,CASSYRASGAKNIQYF,TGTGCCAGCAGTTACCGGGCTAGCGGGGCGAAAAACATTCAGTACTTC
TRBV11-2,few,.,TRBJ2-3,CASSLEGGVTDTQYF,TGTGCCAGCAGCTTAGAAGGCGGAGTCACAGATACGCAGTATTTT
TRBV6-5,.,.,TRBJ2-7,CASSYSLQSFTYEQYF,TGTGCCAGCAGTTACTCGTTACAGTCCTTCACCTACGAGCAGTACTTC
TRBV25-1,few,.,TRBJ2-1,CASSERLFNEQFF,TGTGCCAGCAGTGAGAGACTTTTCAATGAGCAGTTCTTC
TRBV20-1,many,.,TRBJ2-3,CSAGVADTQYF,TGCAGTGCGGGGGTGGCAGATACGCAGTATTTT
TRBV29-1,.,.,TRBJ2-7,CSVDTGTYEQYF,TGCAGCGTTGATACGGGAACCTACGAGCAATACTTC
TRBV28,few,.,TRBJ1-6,CASSPWTVKNSPLHF,TGTGCCAGCAGCCCTTGGACGGTTAAGAATTCACCCCTCCACTTT
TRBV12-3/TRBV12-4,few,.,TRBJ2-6,CASSLDGGANVLTF,TGTGCCAGCAGTTTAGATGGGGGGGCCAACGTCCTGACTTTC
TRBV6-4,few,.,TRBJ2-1,CASSDSGGANEQFF,TGTGCCAGCAGTGACTCGGGGGGGGCCAATGAGCAGTTCTTC
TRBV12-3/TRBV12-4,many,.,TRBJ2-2,CASTGHEVNTGELFF,TGTGCCAGCACAGGACACGAAGTCAACACCGGGGAGCTGTTTTTT
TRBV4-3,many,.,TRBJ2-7,CASSQMRYEQYF,TGCGCCAGCAGCCAAATGAGATACGAGCAGTACTTC
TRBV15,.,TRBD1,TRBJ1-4,CATSRMGQSNEKLFF,TGTGCCACCAGCAGAATGGGACAGTCTAATGAAAAACTGTTTTTT
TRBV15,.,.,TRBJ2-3,CATSRDGDTQYF,TGTGCCACCAGCAGAGATGGAGATACGCAGTATTTT
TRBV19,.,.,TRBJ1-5,CASSPSGLGQPQHF,TGTGCCAGTAGTCCCTCGGGGTTAGGTCAGCCCCAGCATTTT
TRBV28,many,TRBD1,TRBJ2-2,CASRRTGYYTGELFF,TGTGCCAGCAGAAGGACAGGGTACTACACCGGGGAGCTGTTTTTT
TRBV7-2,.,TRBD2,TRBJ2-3,CASSLVSGRGGTDTQYF,TGTGCCAGCAGCTTAGTTAGCGGGAGAGGAGGCACAGATACGCAGTATTTT
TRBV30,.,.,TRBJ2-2,CAWSPRGPTGELFF,TGTGCCTGGAGTCCCCGGGGGCCCACCGGGGAGCTGTTTTTT
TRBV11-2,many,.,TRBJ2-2,CASSFNAGGHTGELFF,TGTGCCAGCAGCTTTAACGCAGGCGGTCACACCGGGGAGCTGTTTTTT